This entry lists 30 T cell receptor beta chains sequenced from one sample in a study of cytomegalovirus exposure and HLA in healthy donors. The PCR ran on 60 Vbeta and 13 Jbeta primers. Data came from immunoSEQ multiplex PCR; TCRdb stores just in-frame clones and leaves some out. This sample's table has some 150,000 clones. Source material: PBMCs. The receptors derive from a woman under 30 in good health and CMV-seronegative.

This chain links TRBV6-1 with TRBJ1-1; D remains unclear. The V and J ends lost 5 bases and 4 bases respectively, with 14 bases between them. The CDR3 length is 14 residues. Germline V CDR1 and CDR2: MNHNS, SASEGT. The CDR3 spells CASSPHPAVTEAFF. The DNA of the CDR3 is TGTGCCAGCAGTCCCCACCCCGCAGTCACTGAAGCTTTCTTT.

This chain links TRBV5-1 with TRBJ2-1, with 10 bases that match TRBD1. The CDR3 runs 16 residues. Trimming cost V 0 bases and J 3 bases; bases outside gene matches: 3. The V gene's germline CDR1 is SGHRS and CDR2 YFSETQ. CDR3 nucleotides: TGCGCCAGCAGCTTGGGCGACAGGGGGCACTACAATGAGCAGTTCTTC. Translation: CASSLGDRGHYNEQFF.

The gene calls are TRBV10-1 and TRBJ2-1; 8 nucleotides line up with TRBD2. The germline V gene encodes CDR1 WNHNN and CDR2 SYGVQD (reference sequence). This CDR3 comprises 14 residues. After removal of 7 bases from V and 6 bases from J, the junction contained 8 bases not matched to a gene. The CDR3 reads CASTRRGVGNEQFF. The CDR3 nucleotides are TGCGCCAGCACTCGGCGGGGGGTCGGCAATGAGCAGTTCTTC.

The chain joins TRBV5-1 to TRBJ1-1, with D perhaps TRBD1 (6 bases). Trimming took 2 bases from V and 5 from J, leaving 13 bases between them. This CDR3 region has 14 residues. Per the germline V gene, CDR1 is SGHRS and CDR2 is YFSETQ. CDR3 DNA sequence: TGCGCCAGCAGCTTATCAGGGGAAAGGACTGAAGCTTTCTTT. Amino acid sequence: CASSLSGERTEAFF.

This rearrangement joins TRBV19 to TRBJ2-5; D ambiguous. V lost 3 bases and J lost 5, with 13 bases in between. Germline assignment: CDR1 LNHDA and CDR2 SQIVND (reference sequence). The length of the CDR3 is 14 residues. For the CDR3, the DNA is TGTGCCAGTAGTATCCCAGGTTATCGGGAGACCCAGTACTTC. Its translation: CASSIPGYRETQYF.

The rearrangement links TRBV6-5 to TRBJ1-5; a weak D match, TRBD1 (5 bases). Trimming removed 5 bases from V and 3 bases from J, with 8 bases in between. From germline, CDR1 is MNHEY and CDR2 SVGAGI. This CDR3 contains 13 residues. The CDR3 loop is CASSQDNNQPQHF. CDR3 nucleotides: TGTGCCAGCAGTCAGGACAACAATCAGCCCCAGCATTTT.

The chain uses TRBV7-3 and TRBJ2-1; D gene uncertain. V lost 5 bases, J lost 0 bases, and 11 bases lay in between. This CDR3 region has 15 residues. CDR1 is SGHTA and CDR2 is FQGTGA in the germline V gene. CDR3 loop: CASSPMESSYNEQFF. As DNA, the CDR3 is TGTGCCAGCAGCCCGATGGAGAGCTCCTACAATGAGCAGTTCTTC.

The V gene is TRBV4-1, the J gene TRBJ2-1, with 8 bases lining up with TRBD2. J gave up 8 bases and V 0 bases, and 9 bases lay outside the gene matches. This CDR3 is built from 16 residues. Germline values: CDR1 MGHRA, CDR2 YSYEKL. Here the CDR3 reads CASSQDPFGGGDEQFF. CDR3 DNA: TGCGCCAGCAGCCAAGACCCCTTCGGGGGGGGCGATGAGCAGTTCTTC.

The chain combines TRBV7-8 with TRBJ2-4, with D possibly TRBD2 on 5 matching bases. Germline CDR1 reads SGHVS; CDR2 reads FQNEAQ. This CDR3 is built from 13 residues. Trimming cost V 0 bases and J 8 bases, with 8 bases left between them. The CDR3, as DNA: TGTGCCAGCAGCTTAGCGGGAGAGGACATTCAGTACTTC. Encoded protein: CASSLAGEDIQYF.

This sequence joins TRBV2 and TRBJ2-1; the D gene is possibly TRBD2 (6 bases). Germline CDR1 SNHLY, CDR2 FYNNEI. The V gene lost 4 bases and the J gene lost 4 bases, with 17 bases spanning the gap. This CDR3 contains 16 residues. The CDR3 sequence is CASSASFGSGYNEQFF. CDR3 DNA: TGTGCCAGCAGTGCCTCATTTGGTAGCGGATACAATGAGCAGTTCTTC.

The chain couples TRBV11-3 to TRBJ2-1; 8 bases are a match to TRBD2. Germline lookup yields CDR1 SGHNT and CDR2 YENEEA. The CDR3 is made up of 13 amino acids. Unmatched junction bases numbered 7, after V lost 5 bases and J lost 10 bases. CDR3 nucleotide sequence: TGTGCCAGCAGCCCCTCCACTAGCGGCGAGCAGTTCTTC. Translation gives CASSPSTSGEQFF. Supplemented by reference TRBV11-3 and TRBJ2-1, the full variable domain reads EAGVVQSPRYKIIEKKQPVAFWCNPISGHNTLYWYLQNLGQGPELLIRYENEEAVDDSQLPKDRFSAERLKGVDSTLKIQPAELGDSAVYLCASSPSTSGEQFFGPGTRLTVL.

The rearrangement uses TRBV9 and TRBJ1-1, with no clear D. The CDR3 spans 17 residues. Per germline, CDR1 SGDLS and CDR2 YYNGEE. V was cut by 3 bases and J by 1 base, with 19 bases left in between. CDR3 region: CASSAWAGRIGNTEAFF. For the CDR3, the DNA is TGTGCCAGCAGCGCCTGGGCGGGGAGAATAGGGAACACTGAAGCTTTCTTT.

V is TRBV6-5 and J is TRBJ2-7, with 9 bases identical to TRBD2. This CDR3 is built from 13 residues. Germline CDR1 MNHEY, CDR2 SVGAGI. V gave up 5 bases and J gave up 2 bases; unmatched junction bases: 1. Here the CDR3 reads CASSPSGTYEQYF. In DNA form, the CDR3 reads TGTGCCAGCAGTCCTAGCGGGACCTACGAGCAGTACTTC.

The chain is built from TRBV6-6 and TRBJ1-5; TRBD1 agrees at 9 bases. Unmatched junction bases numbered 7, after V lost 6 bases and J lost 1 base. CDR1 is MNHNY and CDR2 is SVGAGI in the germline V gene (reference sequence). The CDR3 consists of 16 residues. CDR3 DNA: TGTGCCAGCAGCCGAGGGACAGGGAGAAGCAATCAGCCCCAGCATTTT. This codes for CASSRGTGRSNQPQHF.

The genes are TRBV2 and TRBJ2-5, with TRBD1 as a possible D gene (5 bases). Germline CDR1 reads SNHLY; CDR2 reads FYNNEI. The V end lost 11 bases, the J end lost 4 bases, and 11 bases lay between the germline ends. This CDR3 is built from 11 residues. The CDR3 DNA follows: TGTGCCGCCCAGGGTGTAGAGACCCAGTACTTC. It translates to CAAQGVETQYF.

V usage is TRBV2 and J usage is TRBJ1-5; D uncertain. This CDR3 spans 12 amino acids. The V end lost 2 bases, the J end lost 7 bases, and 6 bases lay between the germline ends. Germline assignment: CDR1 SNHLY and CDR2 FYNNEI. This CDR3 reads CASSEHIQPQHF. The CDR3 DNA reads TGTGCCAGCAGTGAACACATCCAGCCCCAGCATTTT. Drawing the rest from reference TRBV2 and TRBJ1-5, the complete variable domain is EPEVTQTPSHQVTQMGQEVILRCVPISNHLYFYWYRQILGQKVEFLVSFYNNEISEKSEIFDDQFSVERPDGSNFTLKIRSTKLEDSAMYFCASSEHIQPQHFGDGTRLSIL.

The rearrangement uses TRBV5-1 and TRBJ2-1, with 16 bases lining up with TRBD2. V shed 4 bases, J shed 0 bases, and the junction held 4 bases outside the gene matches. From germline, CDR1 is SGHRS and CDR2 YFSETQ. CDR3 length equals 18 residues. CDR3 nucleotide sequence: TGCGCCAGCAGCGGGACTAGCGGGAGGGGATCCTCCTACAATGAGCAGTTCTTC. It yields the protein CASSGTSGRGSSYNEQFF.

V usage is TRBV5-1 and J usage is TRBJ1-3, with 11 nucleotides matching TRBD1. The CDR3 is 17 residues long. Germline V gene lookup returns CDR1 SGHRS and CDR2 YFSETQ. The V segment lost 4 bases and the J segment 3 bases; nucleotides outside the gene matches: 9. The CDR3 DNA sequence: TGCGCCAGCAGCCTTTGGGGACAGGGGGTCGGTGGAAACACCATATATTTT. The encoded protein is CASSLWGQGVGGNTIYF.

The CDR3 protein is CASSLEGESVGLFF. The CDR3, as DNA: TGCGCCAGCAGCTTGGAAGGGGAAAGCGTCGGGCTGTTCTTC. V is TRBV5-1 and J is TRBJ2-1; maybe TRBD1 (5 bases). This CDR3 spans 14 amino acids. The germline V gene has CDR1 SGHRS and CDR2 YFSETQ. V was clipped by 0 bases and J by 15 bases, with 19 bases between them.

The chain couples TRBV12-5 to TRBJ2-2; TRBD1 might be the D (5 bases). The CDR3 is made up of 17 amino acids. V was clipped by 6 bases and J by 4 bases, with 21 bases between them. Germline CDR1 and CDR2: LGHNT and FRNRAP. Here the CDR3 reads CASGALRAVGATGELFF. DNA of the CDR3: TGTGCTAGTGGGGCACTTAGAGCCGTTGGGGCCACCGGGGAGCTGTTTTTT.

The chain carries TRBV4-2 and TRBJ2-1, with TRBD1 matching over 7 bases. Germline V gene lookup returns CDR1 LGHNA and CDR2 YNFKEQ. Trimming at V came to 0 bases and at J to 10 bases, leaving 12 bases not matched to a gene. The length of the CDR3 is 16 residues. CDR3 sequence reads: CASSQDDRAYSREQFF. The CDR3 region has the DNA TGTGCCAGCAGCCAAGATGACAGGGCTTATAGCAGGGAGCAGTTCTTC.

V is TRBV19 and J is TRBJ2-1; 10 positions match TRBD1. Trimming removed 6 bases from V and 8 bases from J; junction bases left unmatched: 10. Per germline, CDR1 LNHDA and CDR2 SQIVND (reference sequence). The CDR3 runs to 15 residues. The CDR3 coding sequence is TGTGCCAGTAGACCGACAGGGGGCGCCGACGATGAGCAGTTCTTC. Protein: CASRPTGGADDEQFF. The full variable domain, completed using reference TRBV19 and TRBJ2-1, is DGGITQSPKYLFRKEGQNVTLSCEQNLNHDAMYWYRQDPGQGLRLIYYSQIVNDFQKGDIAEGYSVSREKKESFPLTVTSAQKNPTAFYLCASRPTGGADDEQFFGPGTRLTVL.

V usage is TRBV27 and J usage is TRBJ2-1; D may be TRBD2 (5 bases). The CDR3 length is 12 residues. Trimming left V 3 bases short and J 12 bases short, with 12 bases between. Germline V gene data show CDR1 as MNHEY and CDR2 as SMNVEV (reference sequence). The CDR3 protein is CASSLTRGWQFF. The CDR3 bases are TGTGCCAGCAGTTTGACTCGAGGGTGGCAGTTCTTC.

The chain joins TRBV29-1 to TRBJ1-4, with TRBD1 as a possible D gene (6 bases). Trimming shortened V by 8 bases and J by 6 bases, and 22 bases separated the two germline ends. The length of the CDR3 is 15 residues. CDR1 is SQVTM and CDR2 is ANQGSEA in the germline V gene. DNA for the CDR3: TGCAGCCAGAGGGGGGGACTGCCATCCGATGAAAAACTGTTTTTT. It translates to CSQRGGLPSDEKLFF.

The chain links TRBV10-3 to TRBJ1-2, with D hard to call. The V end was cut by 8 bases, the J end by 5 bases, with 12 bases between. The CDR3 has 12 amino acids. From germline, CDR1 is ENHRY and CDR2 SYGVKD. CDR3 protein: CAIASGSYGYTF. The CDR3, as DNA: TGTGCCATCGCTTCGGGATCGTATGGCTACACCTTC.

J is TRBJ2-1 and V is TRBV7-6, with 10 bases matching TRBD2. J was trimmed by 5 bases and V by 5 bases; bases with no gene match: 6. The CDR3 is 15 amino acids. CDR1 and CDR2 (germline): SGHVS, FNYEAQ. CDR3 DNA: TGTGCCAGCAGCCTGCGGACTAGCGGTAACAATGAGCAGTTCTTC. Encoded protein: CASSLRTSGNNEQFF.

The V gene is TRBV18, the J gene TRBJ2-7; TRBD2 might be the D (6 bases). Trimming pared 0 bases from V and 10 bases from J, leaving 16 bases between. The CDR3 has 14 residues. Germline V gives CDR1 KGHSH, CDR2 LQKENI. The CDR3 is CASSPPGGQIPQYF. The CDR3 nucleotides read TGTGCCAGCTCACCACCGGGAGGTCAAATTCCCCAGTACTTC.

The rearrangement joins TRBV6-5 to TRBJ1-1; 8 bases align to TRBD1. Germline V CDR1 and CDR2: MNHEY, SVGAGI. Unmatched junction bases numbered 0, after V lost 2 bases and J lost 1 base. This CDR3 region has 14 residues. CDR3 amino acids: CASSYGTGNTEAFF. The CDR3 region has the DNA TGTGCCAGCAGTTACGGGACAGGGAACACTGAAGCTTTCTTT.

The chain links TRBV7-9 to TRBJ1-1; D is possibly TRBD1 (5 bases). V was trimmed by 5 bases and J by 0 bases, leaving 10 bases between them. Germline CDR1 and CDR2: SEHNR and FQNEAQ (reference sequence). The CDR3 runs to 14 residues. CDR3 sequence reads: CASSLTDMNTEAFF. DNA of the CDR3: TGTGCCAGCAGCCTGACAGATATGAACACTGAAGCTTTCTTT.

This chain uses TRBV7-2 with TRBJ1-2; 8 positions match TRBD1. The J segment lost 4 bases and the V segment lost 3 bases, leaving 4 bases of the junction unmatched. Germline assignment: CDR1 SGHTA and CDR2 FQGNSA. This CDR3 is built from 14 residues. As DNA, the CDR3 is TGTGCCAGCAGCTTCCGACAGGGGAGCTATGGCTACACCTTC. Translating it yields CASSFRQGSYGYTF.